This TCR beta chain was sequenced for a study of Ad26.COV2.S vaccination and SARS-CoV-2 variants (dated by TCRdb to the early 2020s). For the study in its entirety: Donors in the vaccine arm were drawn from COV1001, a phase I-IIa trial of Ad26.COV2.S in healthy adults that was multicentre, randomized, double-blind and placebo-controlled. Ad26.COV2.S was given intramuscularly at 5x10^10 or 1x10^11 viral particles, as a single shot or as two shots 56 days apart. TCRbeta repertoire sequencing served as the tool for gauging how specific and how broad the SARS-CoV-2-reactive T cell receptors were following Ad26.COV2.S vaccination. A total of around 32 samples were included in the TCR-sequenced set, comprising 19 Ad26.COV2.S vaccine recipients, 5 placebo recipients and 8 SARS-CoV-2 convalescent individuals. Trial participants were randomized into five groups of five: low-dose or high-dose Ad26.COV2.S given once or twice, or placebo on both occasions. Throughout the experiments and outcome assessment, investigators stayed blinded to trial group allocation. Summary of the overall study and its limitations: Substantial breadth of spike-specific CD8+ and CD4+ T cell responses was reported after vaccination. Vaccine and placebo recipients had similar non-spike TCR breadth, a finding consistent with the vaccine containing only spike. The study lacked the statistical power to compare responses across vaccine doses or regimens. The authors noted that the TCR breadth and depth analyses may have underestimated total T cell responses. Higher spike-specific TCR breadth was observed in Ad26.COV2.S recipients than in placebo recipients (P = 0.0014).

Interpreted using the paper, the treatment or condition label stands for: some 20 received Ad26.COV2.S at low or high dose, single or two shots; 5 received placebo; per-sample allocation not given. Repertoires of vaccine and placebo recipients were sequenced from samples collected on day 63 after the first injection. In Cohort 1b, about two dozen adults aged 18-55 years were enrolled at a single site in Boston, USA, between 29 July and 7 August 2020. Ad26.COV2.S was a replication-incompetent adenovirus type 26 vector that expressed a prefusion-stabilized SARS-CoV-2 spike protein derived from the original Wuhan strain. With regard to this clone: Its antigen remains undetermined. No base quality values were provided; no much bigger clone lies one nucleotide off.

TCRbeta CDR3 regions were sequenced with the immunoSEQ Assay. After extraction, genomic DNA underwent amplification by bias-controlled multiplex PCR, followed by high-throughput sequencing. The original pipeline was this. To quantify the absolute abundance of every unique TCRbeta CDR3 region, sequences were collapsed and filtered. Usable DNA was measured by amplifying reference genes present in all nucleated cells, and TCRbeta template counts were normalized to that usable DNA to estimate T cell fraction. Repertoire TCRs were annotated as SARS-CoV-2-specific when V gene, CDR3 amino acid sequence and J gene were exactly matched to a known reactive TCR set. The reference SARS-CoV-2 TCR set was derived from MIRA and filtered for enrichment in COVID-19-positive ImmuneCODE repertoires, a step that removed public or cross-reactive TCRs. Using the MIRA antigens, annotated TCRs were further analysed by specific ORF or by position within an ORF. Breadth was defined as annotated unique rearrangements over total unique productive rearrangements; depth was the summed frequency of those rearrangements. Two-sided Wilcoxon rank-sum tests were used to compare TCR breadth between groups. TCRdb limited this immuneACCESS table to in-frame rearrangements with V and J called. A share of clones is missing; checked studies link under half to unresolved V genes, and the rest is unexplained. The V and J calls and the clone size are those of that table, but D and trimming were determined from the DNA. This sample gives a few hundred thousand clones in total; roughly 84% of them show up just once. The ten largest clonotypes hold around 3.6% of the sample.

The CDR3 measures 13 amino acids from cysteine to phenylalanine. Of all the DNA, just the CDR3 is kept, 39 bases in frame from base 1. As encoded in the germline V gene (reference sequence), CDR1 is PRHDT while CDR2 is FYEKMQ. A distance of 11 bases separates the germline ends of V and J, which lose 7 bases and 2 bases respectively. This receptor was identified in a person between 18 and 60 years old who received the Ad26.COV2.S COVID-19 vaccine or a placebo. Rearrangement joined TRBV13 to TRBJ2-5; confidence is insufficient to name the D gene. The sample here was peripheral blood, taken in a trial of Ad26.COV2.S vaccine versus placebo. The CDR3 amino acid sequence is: CASTPDGQETQYF. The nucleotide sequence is TGTGCCAGCACCCCGGACGGTCAAGAGACCCAGTACTTC.